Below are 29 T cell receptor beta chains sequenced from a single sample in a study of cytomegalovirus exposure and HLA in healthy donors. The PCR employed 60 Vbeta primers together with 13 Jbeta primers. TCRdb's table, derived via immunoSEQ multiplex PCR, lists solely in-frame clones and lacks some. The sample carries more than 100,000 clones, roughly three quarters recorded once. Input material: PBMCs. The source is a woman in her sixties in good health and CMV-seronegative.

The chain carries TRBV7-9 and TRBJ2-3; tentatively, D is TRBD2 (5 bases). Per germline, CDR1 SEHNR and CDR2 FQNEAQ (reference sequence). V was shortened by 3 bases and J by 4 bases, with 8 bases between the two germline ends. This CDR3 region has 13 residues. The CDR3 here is CASSFHGADTQYF. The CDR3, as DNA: TGTGCCAGCAGCTTTCACGGGGCAGATACGCAGTATTTT.

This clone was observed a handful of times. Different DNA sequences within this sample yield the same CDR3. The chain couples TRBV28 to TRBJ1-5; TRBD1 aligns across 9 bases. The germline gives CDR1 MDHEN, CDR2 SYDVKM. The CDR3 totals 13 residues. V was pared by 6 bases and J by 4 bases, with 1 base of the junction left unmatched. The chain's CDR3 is CASRTGGNQPQHF. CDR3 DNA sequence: TGTGCCAGCAGGACAGGGGGAAATCAGCCCCAGCATTTT.

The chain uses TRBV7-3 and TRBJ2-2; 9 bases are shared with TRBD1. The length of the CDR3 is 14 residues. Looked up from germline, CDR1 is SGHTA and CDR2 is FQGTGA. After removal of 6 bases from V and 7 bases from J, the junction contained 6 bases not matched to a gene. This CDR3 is CASRAGQGDGELFF. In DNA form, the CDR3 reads TGTGCCAGCAGGGCGGGACAGGGCGACGGGGAGCTGTTTTTT.

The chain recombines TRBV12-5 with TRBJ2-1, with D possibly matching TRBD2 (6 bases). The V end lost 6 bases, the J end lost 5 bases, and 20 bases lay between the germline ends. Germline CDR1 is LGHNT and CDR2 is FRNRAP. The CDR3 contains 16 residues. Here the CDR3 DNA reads TGTGCTAGTGGCCCGGACCTAGCGACGGAAAACAATGAGCAGTTCTTC. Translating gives CASGPDLATENNEQFF.

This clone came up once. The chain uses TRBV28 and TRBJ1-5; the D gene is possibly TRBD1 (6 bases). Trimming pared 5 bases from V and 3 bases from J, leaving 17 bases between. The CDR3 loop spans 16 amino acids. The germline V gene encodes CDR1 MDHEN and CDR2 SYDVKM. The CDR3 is CASSLFRGNDNQPQHF. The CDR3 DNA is TGTGCCAGCAGTCTATTTAGGGGGAACGACAATCAGCCCCAGCATTTT. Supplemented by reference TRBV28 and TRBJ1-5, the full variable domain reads DVKVTQSSRYLVKRTGEKVFLECVQDMDHENMFWYRQDPGLGLRLIYFSYDVKMKEKGDIPEGYSVSREKKERFSLILESASTNQTSMYLCASSLFRGNDNQPQHFGDGTRLSIL.

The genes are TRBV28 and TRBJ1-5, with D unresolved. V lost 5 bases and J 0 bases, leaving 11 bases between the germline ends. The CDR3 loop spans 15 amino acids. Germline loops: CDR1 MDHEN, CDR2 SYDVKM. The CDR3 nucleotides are TGTGCCAGCAGTCCTGGACGGGGTAGCAATCAGCCCCAGCATTTT. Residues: CASSPGRGSNQPQHF.

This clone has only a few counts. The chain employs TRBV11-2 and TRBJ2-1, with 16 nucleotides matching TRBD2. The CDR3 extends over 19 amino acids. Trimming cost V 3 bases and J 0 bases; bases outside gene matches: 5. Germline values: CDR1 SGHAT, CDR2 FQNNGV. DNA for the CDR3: TGTGCCAGCAGCTTGGGACTAGCGGGAGGGCCCATCTCCTACAATGAGCAGTTCTTC. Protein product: CASSLGLAGGPISYNEQFF.

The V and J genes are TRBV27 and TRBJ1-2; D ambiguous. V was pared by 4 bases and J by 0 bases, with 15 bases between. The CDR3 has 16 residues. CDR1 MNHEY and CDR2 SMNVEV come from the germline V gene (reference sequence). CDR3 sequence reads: CASSSFGQPTNYGYTF. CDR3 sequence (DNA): TGTGCCAGCAGTTCCTTTGGGCAGCCTACTAACTATGGCTACACCTTC.

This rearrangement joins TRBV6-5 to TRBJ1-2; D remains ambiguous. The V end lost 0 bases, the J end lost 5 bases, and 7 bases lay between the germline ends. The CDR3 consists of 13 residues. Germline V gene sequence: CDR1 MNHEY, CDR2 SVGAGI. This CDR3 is CASSYSADYGYTF. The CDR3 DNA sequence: TGTGCCAGCAGTTACTCAGCCGATTATGGCTACACCTTC.

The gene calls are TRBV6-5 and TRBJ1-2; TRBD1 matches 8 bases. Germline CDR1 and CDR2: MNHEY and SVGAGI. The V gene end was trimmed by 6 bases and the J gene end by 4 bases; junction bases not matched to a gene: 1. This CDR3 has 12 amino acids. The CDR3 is CASSGQGYGYTF. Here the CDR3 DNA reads TGTGCCAGCAGCGGACAGGGCTATGGCTACACCTTC.

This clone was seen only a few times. For the CDR3, the DNA is TGCGCCAGCAGCTTGACACCGGGACAGGGCTCCGGGGCCATATATTTT. Encoded protein: CASSLTPGQGSGAIYF. The chain has TRBV5-1 and TRBJ1-3; TRBD1 aligns across 9 bases. In germline, CDR1 is SGHRS, CDR2 YFSETQ. V was pared by 1 base and J by 11 bases, with 13 bases of the junction left unmatched. The CDR3 runs 16 residues.

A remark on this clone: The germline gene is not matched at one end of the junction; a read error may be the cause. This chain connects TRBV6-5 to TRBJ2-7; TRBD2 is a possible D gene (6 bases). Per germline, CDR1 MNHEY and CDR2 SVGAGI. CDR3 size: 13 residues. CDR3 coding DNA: TGTGCCAGCAGTTACTGGGGGGAGACCGACTTTACCTTC. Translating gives CASSYWGETDFTF.

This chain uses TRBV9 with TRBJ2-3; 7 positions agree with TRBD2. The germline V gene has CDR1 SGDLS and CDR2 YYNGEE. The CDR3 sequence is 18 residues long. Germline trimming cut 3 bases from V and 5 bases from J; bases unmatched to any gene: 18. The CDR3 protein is CASSANPGLRERQDTQYF. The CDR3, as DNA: TGTGCCAGCAGCGCCAACCCGGGACTGCGGGAGAGGCAAGATACGCAGTATTTT.

This CDR3 is CASRERSSTDTQYF. The CDR3, as DNA: TGTGCCAGCAGAGAGCGGAGTAGCACAGATACGCAGTATTTT. V and J are TRBV6-1 and TRBJ2-3; weak D call: TRBD2 (5 bases). This CDR3 region has 14 residues. Trimming stripped 6 bases from V and 0 bases from J, with 10 bases between. Germline CDR1 and CDR2: MNHNS and SASEGT.

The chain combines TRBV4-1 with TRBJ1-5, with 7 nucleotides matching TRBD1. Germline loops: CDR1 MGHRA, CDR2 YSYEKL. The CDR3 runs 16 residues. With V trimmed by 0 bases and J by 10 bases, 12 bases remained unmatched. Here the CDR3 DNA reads TGCGCCAGCAGCCAAGACCGACAGGGTCTTTTCAGCCCCCAGCATTTT. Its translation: CASSQDRQGLFSPQHF.

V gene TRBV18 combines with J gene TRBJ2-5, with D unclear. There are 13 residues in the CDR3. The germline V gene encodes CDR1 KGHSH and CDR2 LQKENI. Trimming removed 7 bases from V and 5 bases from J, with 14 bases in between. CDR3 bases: TGTGCCAGCTACCGAGGCGCCCGGGAGACCCAGTACTTC. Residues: CASYRGARETQYF.

The CDR3 DNA sequence: TGTGCCAGCAGTTTGTACAGCTACAATCAGCCCCAGCATTTT. Translating it yields CASSLYSYNQPQHF. The rearrangement uses TRBV28 and TRBJ1-5, with no clear D. Germline CDR1 is MDHEN and CDR2 is SYDVKM. CDR3 size: 14 residues. V was shortened by 3 bases and J by 3 bases, with 9 bases between the two germline ends.

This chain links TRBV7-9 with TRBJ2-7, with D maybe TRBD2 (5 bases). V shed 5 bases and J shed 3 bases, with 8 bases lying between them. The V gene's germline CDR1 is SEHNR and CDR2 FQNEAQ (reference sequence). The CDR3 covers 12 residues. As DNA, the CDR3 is TGTGCCAGCAGCGAGGACTTCTACGAGCAGTACTTC. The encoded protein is CASSEDFYEQYF.

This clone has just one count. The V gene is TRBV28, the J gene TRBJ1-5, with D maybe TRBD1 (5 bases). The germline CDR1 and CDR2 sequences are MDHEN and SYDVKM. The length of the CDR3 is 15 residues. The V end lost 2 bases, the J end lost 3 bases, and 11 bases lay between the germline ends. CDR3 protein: CASSLDSRNNQPQHF. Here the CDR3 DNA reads TGTGCCAGCAGTTTAGACAGCCGAAACAATCAGCCCCAGCATTTT.

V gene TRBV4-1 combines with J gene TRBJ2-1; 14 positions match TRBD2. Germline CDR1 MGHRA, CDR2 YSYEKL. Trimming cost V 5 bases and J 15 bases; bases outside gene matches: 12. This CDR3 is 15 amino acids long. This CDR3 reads CASSTGTSGSPPGFF. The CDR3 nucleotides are TGCGCCAGCAGCACCGGGACTAGCGGGAGCCCACCGGGGTTCTTC.

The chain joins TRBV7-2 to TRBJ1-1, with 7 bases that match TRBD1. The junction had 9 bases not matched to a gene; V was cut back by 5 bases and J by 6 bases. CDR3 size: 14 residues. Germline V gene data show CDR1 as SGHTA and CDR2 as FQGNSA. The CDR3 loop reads CASSIRDSPPEAFF. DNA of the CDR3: TGTGCCAGCAGCATTAGGGACAGCCCCCCTGAAGCTTTCTTT.

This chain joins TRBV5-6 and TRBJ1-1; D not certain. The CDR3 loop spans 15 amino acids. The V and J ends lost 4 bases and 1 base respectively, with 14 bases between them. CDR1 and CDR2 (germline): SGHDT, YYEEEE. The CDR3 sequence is CASSRRGVQNTEAFF. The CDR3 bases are TGTGCCAGCAGCCGTCGCGGTGTACAGAACACTGAAGCTTTCTTT. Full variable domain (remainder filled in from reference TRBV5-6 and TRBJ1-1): DAGVTQSPTHLIKTRGQQVTLRCSPKSGHDTVSWYQQALGQGPQFIFQYYEEEERQRGNFPDRFSGHQFPNYSSELNVNALLLGDSALYLCASSRRGVQNTEAFFGQGTRLTVV.

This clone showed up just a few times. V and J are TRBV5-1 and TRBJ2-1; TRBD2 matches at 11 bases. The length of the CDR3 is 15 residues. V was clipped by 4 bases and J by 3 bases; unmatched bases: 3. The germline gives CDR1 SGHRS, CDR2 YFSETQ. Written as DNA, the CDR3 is TGCGCCAGCAGCCCGGGGACTAGCGGCTACAATGAGCAGTTCTTC. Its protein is CASSPGTSGYNEQFF.

The CDR3 region is CASSARDRGYSPLHF. The CDR3 DNA is TGTGCCAGCAGTGCCCGGGACAGGGGGTATTCACCCCTCCACTTT. The V call is TRBV6-1, the J call TRBJ1-6, with TRBD1 identical over 11 bases. CDR1 MNHNS and CDR2 SASEGT come from the germline V gene. V trimming: 4 bases; J trimming: 8 bases; junction bases outside the gene matches: 4. This CDR3 is built from 15 residues.

The DNA of the CDR3 is TGCGCCAGCAGCCAAGCCCCCGGCCAAGCGGGGAGCTCCTACGAGCAGTACTTC. Its translation is CASSQAPGQAGSSYEQYF. This chain links TRBV4-1 with TRBJ2-7, with 7 bases aligning to TRBD2. The V and J ends lost 1 base and 0 bases, in that order; junction bases with no gene match: 12. This CDR3 is built from 18 residues. Germline loops: CDR1 MGHRA, CDR2 YSYEKL.

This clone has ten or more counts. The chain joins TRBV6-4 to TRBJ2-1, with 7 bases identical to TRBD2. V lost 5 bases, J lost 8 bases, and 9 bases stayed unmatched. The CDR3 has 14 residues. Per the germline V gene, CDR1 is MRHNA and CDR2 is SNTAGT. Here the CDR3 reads CASSTTSSLDEQFF. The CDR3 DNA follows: TGTGCCAGCAGTACGACTAGCTCCTTGGATGAGCAGTTCTTC.

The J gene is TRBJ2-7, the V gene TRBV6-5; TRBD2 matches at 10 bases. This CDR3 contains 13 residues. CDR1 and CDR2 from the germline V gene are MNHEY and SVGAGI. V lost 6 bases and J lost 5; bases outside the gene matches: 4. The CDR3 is CASRASGSHEQYF. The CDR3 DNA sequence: TGTGCCAGCAGGGCTAGCGGGAGCCACGAGCAGTACTTC.

The CDR3 loop is CASSNIAGARAHF. In nucleotides, the CDR3 is TGTGCCAGCAGCAACATCGCAGGGGCCCGCGCCCACTTT. The chain uses TRBV28 and TRBJ1-6; TRBD1 is a possible D gene (6 bases). The germline V gene has CDR1 MDHEN and CDR2 SYDVKM. The CDR3 has 13 residues. Trimming stripped 6 bases from V and 18 bases from J, with 21 bases between.

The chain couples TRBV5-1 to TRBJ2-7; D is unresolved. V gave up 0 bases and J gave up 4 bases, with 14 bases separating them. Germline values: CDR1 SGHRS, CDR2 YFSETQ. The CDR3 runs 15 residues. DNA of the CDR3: TGCGCCAGCAGCTTGGGTGGGCCCCCGGCTTACGAGCAGTACTTC. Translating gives CASSLGGPPAYEQYF.